The T cell receptor beta chain under discussion was sequenced for a study of blood T cell repertoires in COVID-19. Under the authors' procedure: Amplified reference gene primers provided the basis for estimating nucleated cell counts. Sequenced by immunoSEQ multiplex PCR; TCRdb stores in-frame clones only, minus some. V, J and clone size are taken as reported in that table, and D and trimming were inferred from the DNA itself. The sample holds around 140,000 clones, around 73% seen once. Deletions cut 0 bases from V and 2 bases from J, with 14 bases between. This CDR3 is 18 amino acids long. Germline V gene sequence: CDR1 MNHNS, CDR2 SASEGT.

The chain recombines TRBV6-1 with TRBJ2-6, with D maybe TRBD2 (6 bases). The material sequenced was peripheral blood. The clonotype originates from a woman in her forties or fifties with active or convalescent COVID-19. CDR3 region: CASSEAYGGAAGANVLTF. The CDR3 bases are TGTGCCAGCAGTGAAGCATATGGAGGGGCCGCTGGGGCCAACGTCCTGACTTTC.